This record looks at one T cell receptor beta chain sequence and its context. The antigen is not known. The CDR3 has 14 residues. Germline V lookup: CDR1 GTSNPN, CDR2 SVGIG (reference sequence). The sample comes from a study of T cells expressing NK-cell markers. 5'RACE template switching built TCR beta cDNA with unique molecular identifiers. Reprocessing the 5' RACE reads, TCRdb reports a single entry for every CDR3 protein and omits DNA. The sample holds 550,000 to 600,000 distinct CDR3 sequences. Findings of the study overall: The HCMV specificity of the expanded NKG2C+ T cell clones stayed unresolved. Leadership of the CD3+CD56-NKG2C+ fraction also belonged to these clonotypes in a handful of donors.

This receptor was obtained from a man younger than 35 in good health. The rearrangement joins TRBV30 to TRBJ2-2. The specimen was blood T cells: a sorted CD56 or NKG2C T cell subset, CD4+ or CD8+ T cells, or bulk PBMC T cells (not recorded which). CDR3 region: CAWSVRGDTGELFF.